Below are 8 T cell receptor beta chains sequenced from a single sample in a study of blood T cell repertoires in COVID-19. Profiled with immunoSEQ multiplex PCR; TCRdb holds only in-frame clones, not every one. The sample lists about 170,000 clones, roughly 93% occurring once. Sequencing was carried out using peripheral blood. The source of these receptors is a man between 18 and 29 years old with COVID-19, enrolled during active disease.

This sequence joins TRBV30 and TRBJ2-1; 7 positions agree with TRBD2. Germline V CDR1 and CDR2: GTSNPN, SVGIG (reference sequence). The V and J ends lost 2 bases and 0 bases, in that order; junction bases with no gene match: 4. This CDR3 comprises 15 residues. The CDR3 region has the DNA TGTGCCTGGAGTAAAGGGAGGGCCTCCTACAATGAGCAGTTCTTC. Translating it yields CAWSKGRASYNEQFF.

The CDR3 sequence: CASSESGIQPQHF. Here the CDR3 DNA reads TGTGCCAGCAGTGAGTCAGGGATTCAGCCCCAGCATTTT. The genes are TRBV6-1 and TRBJ1-5, with a possible D match to TRBD1 (5 bases). Germline CDR1 MNHNS, CDR2 SASEGT. Trimming cost V 3 bases and J 6 bases, with 9 bases left between them. The CDR3 length is 13 residues.

The J gene is TRBJ2-7, the V gene TRBV7-9, with D tentatively TRBD1 (5 bases). CDR1 and CDR2 from the germline V gene are SEHNR and FQNEAQ (reference sequence). Trimming took off 3 bases at V and 3 bases at J, with 6 bases between the two ends. There are 12 residues in the CDR3. This CDR3 reads CASSFQGYEQYF. The CDR3 DNA sequence: TGTGCCAGCAGCTTCCAGGGCTACGAGCAGTACTTC.

The genes are TRBV11-2 and TRBJ1-1; D may be TRBD1 (6 bases). CDR1 is SGHAT, CDR2 FQNNGV, per germline. This CDR3 is 15 amino acids long. The V gene lost 6 bases and the J gene lost 2 bases, with 16 bases spanning the gap. CDR3 loop: CASRGTRGTNTEAFF. Written as DNA, the CDR3 is TGTGCCAGCAGGGGCACCAGGGGAACAAACACTGAAGCTTTCTTT.

This chain connects TRBV6-2 or TRBV6-3 to TRBJ2-1; D might be TRBD1 (6 bases). CDR1 MNHEY and CDR2 SVGEGT come from the germline V gene. This CDR3 is built from 16 residues. The V end was cut by 5 bases, the J end by 6 bases, with 20 bases between. The CDR3: CASSGTGFWSVNEQFF. The CDR3 DNA follows: TGTGCCAGCAGTGGAACAGGGTTTTGGTCAGTCAATGAGCAGTTCTTC.

This clone was detected once. The V call is TRBV10-3, the J call TRBJ2-7, with 7 bases identical to TRBD1. CDR3 length: 15 residues. The ends lost 8 bases at V and 2 bases at J; junction bases unmatched: 12. The germline gives CDR1 ENHRY, CDR2 SYGVKD. DNA for the CDR3: TGTGCCATCGCACCGGGACAGTCTTACGCCTACGAGCAGTACTTC. The encoded protein is CAIAPGQSYAYEQYF.

V and J are TRBV28 and TRBJ1-5, with D perhaps TRBD1 (5 bases). The CDR3 extends over 16 amino acids. Germline V lookup: CDR1 MDHEN, CDR2 SYDVKM. The ends were cut back, 7 bases at V and 2 bases at J, with 18 bases in the middle. The CDR3 sequence: CASKRSRVLGNQPQHF. CDR3 coding DNA: TGTGCCAGCAAAAGAAGCAGGGTTTTGGGCAATCAGCCCCAGCATTTT. Based on the CDR3 plus reference TRBV28 and TRBJ1-5, the full variable domain is DVKVTQSSRYLVKRTGEKVFLECVQDMDHENMFWYRQDPGLGLRLIYFSYDVKMKEKGDIPEGYSVSREKKERFSLILESASTNQTSMYLCASKRSRVLGNQPQHFGDGTRLSIL.

The chain links TRBV30 to TRBJ2-1; no reliable D call. The CDR3 covers 11 residues. Trimming pared 1 base from V and 7 bases from J, leaving 5 bases between. Germline CDR1 GTSNPN, CDR2 SVGIG (reference sequence). The DNA for the CDR3 is TGTGCCTGGAGTGGGCGGAATGAGCAGTTCTTC. It yields the protein CAWSGRNEQFF.